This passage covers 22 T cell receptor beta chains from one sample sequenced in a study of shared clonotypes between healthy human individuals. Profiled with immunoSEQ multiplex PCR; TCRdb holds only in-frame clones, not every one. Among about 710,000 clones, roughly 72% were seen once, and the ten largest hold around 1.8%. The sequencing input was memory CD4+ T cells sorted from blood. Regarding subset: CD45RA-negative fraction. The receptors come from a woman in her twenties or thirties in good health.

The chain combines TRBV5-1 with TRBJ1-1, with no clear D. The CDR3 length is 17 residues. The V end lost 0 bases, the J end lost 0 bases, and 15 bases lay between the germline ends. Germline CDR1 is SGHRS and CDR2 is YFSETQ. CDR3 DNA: TGCGCCAGCAGCTTGGGAATGGGAGTTACCATGAACACTGAAGCTTTCTTT. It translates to CASSLGMGVTMNTEAFF.

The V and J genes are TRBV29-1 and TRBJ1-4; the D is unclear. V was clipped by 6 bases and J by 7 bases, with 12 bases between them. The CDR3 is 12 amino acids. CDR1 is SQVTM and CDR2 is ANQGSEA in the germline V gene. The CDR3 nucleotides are TGCAGCGTGACCCAGCGGGGTGAAAAACTGTTTTTT. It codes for CSVTQRGEKLFF.

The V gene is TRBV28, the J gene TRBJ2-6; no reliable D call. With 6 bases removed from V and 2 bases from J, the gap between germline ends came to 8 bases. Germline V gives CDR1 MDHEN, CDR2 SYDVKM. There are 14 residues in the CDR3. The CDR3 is CASRPRAGANVLTF. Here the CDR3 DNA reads TGTGCCAGCAGACCCCGGGCTGGGGCCAACGTCCTGACTTTC.

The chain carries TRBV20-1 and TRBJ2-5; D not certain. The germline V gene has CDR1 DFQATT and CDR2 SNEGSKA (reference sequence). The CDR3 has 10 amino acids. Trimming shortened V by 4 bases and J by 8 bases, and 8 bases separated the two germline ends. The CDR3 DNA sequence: TGCAGTGCTATGGATCTCACCCAGTACTTC. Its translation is CSAMDLTQYF.

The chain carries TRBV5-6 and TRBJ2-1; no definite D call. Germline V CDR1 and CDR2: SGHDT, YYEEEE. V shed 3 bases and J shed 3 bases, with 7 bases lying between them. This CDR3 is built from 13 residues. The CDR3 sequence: CASSSTVYNEQFF. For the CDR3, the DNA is TGTGCCAGCAGCTCCACCGTCTACAATGAGCAGTTCTTC. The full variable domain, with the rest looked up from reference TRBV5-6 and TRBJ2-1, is DAGVTQSPTHLIKTRGQQVTLRCSPKSGHDTVSWYQQALGQGPQFIFQYYEEEERQRGNFPDRFSGHQFPNYSSELNVNALLLGDSALYLCASSSTVYNEQFFGPGTRLTVL.

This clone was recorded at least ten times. This CDR3 is CASSSVKGGGAEAFF. The CDR3, as DNA: TGTGCCAGCAGTTCAGTAAAGGGCGGCGGCGCTGAAGCTTTCTTT. The chain joins TRBV6-5 to TRBJ1-1; D gene unclear. CDR1 MNHEY and CDR2 SVGAGI come from the germline V gene. The V end was cut by 4 bases, the J end by 6 bases, with 18 bases between. This CDR3 contains 15 residues.

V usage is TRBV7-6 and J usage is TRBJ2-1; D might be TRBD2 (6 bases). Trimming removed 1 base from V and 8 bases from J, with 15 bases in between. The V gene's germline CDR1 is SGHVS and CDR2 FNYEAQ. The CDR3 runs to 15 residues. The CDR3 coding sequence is TGTGCCAGCAGCTTAGTTTTTGGAGGGACCGATGAGCAGTTCTTC. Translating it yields CASSLVFGGTDEQFF. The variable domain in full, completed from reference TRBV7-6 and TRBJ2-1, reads GAGVSQSPRYKVTKRGQDVALRCDPISGHVSLYWYRQALGQGPEFLTYFNYEAQQDKSGLPNDRFSAERPEGSISTLTIQRTEQRDSAMYRCASSLVFGGTDEQFFGPGTRLTVL.

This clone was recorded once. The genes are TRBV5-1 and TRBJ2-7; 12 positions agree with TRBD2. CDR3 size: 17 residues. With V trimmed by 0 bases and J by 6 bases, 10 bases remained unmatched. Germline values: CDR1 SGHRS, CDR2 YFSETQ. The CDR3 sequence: CASSLGGRLAGAAEQYF. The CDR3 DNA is TGCGCCAGCAGCTTGGGGGGAAGACTAGCGGGAGCCGCCGAGCAGTACTTC.

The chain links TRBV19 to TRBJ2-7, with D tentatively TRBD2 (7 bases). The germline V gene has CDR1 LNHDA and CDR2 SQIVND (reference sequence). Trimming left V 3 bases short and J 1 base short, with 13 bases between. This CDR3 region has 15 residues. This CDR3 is CASSIRGASSYEQYF. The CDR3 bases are TGTGCCAGTAGTATTCGGGGGGCCTCATCCTACGAGCAGTACTTC.

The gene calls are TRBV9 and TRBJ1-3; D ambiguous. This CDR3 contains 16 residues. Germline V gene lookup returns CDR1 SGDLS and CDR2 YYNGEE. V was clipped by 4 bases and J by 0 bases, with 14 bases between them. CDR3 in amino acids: CASSYLDGSSGNTIYF. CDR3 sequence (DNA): TGTGCCAGCAGCTACCTGGACGGATCCTCTGGAAACACCATATATTTT.

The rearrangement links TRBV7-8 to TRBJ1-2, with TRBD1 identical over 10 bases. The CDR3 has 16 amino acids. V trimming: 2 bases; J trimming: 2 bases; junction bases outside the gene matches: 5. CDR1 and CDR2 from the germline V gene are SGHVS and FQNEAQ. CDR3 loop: CASSLPLGQGNYGYTF. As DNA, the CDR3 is TGTGCCAGCAGCTTACCTCTGGGACAGGGGAACTATGGCTACACCTTC.

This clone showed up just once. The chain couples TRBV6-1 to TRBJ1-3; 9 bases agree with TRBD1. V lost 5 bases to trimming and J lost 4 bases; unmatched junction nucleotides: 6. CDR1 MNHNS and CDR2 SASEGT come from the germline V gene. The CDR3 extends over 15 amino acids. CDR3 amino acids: CASSQFGTGGNTIYF. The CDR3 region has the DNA TGTGCCAGCAGTCAATTCGGGACAGGGGGAAACACCATATATTTT.

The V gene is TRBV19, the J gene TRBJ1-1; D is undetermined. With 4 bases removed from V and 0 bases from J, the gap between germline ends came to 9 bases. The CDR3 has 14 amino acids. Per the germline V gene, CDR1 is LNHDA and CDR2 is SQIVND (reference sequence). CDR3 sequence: CASSTGPLNTEAFF. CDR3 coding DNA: TGTGCCAGTAGTACCGGGCCACTGAACACTGAAGCTTTCTTT.

CDR3 region: CASSLSHRGGSTEAFF. CDR3 DNA: TGTGCCAGCAGCTTATCTCACAGGGGAGGTAGCACTGAAGCTTTCTTT. This sequence joins TRBV7-8 and TRBJ1-1; 7 nucleotides align to TRBD1. Trimming took 2 bases from V and 4 from J; bases not matched to a gene: 10. The germline CDR1 and CDR2 sequences are SGHVS and FQNEAQ. This CDR3 spans 16 amino acids.

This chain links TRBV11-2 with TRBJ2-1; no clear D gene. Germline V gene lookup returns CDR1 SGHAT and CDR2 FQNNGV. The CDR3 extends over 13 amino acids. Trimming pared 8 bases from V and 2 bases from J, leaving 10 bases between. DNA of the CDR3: TGTGCCAGCCGACCGGGTCCCTACAATGAGCAGTTCTTC. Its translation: CASRPGPYNEQFF.

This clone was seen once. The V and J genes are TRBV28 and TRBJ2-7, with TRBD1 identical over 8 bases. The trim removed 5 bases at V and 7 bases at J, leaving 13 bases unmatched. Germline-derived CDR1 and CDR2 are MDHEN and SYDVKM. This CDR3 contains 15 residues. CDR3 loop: CASSQPGQASREQYF. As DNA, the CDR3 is TGTGCCAGCAGTCAACCGGGACAGGCTTCGCGGGAGCAGTACTTC.

This chain's CDR3 is CASSQGTGELEQYF. The CDR3 DNA reads as TGCGCCAGCAGCCAGGGGACAGGGGAGCTCGAGCAGTACTTC. This chain connects TRBV5-1 to TRBJ2-7; TRBD1 aligns across 10 bases. Trimming at V came to 4 bases and at J to 6 bases, leaving 7 bases not matched to a gene. CDR3 length: 14 residues. CDR1 is SGHRS, CDR2 YFSETQ, per germline.

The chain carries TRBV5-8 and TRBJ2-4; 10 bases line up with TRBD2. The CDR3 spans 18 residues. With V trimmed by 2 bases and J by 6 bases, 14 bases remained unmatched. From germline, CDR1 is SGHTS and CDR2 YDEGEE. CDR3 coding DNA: TGTGCCAGCAGCTTCGTGTTGACTAGCGGGTCTGATGGAAACATTCAGTACTTC. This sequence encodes CASSFVLTSGSDGNIQYF.

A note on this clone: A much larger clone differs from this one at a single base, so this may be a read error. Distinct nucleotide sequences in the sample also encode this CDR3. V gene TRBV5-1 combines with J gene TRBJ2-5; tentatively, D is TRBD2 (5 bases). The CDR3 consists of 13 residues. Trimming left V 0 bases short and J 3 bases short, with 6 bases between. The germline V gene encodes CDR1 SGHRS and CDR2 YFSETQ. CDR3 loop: CASSLDGKETQYF. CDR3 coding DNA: TGCGCCAGCAGCTTGGACGGGAAAGAGACCCAGTACTTC.

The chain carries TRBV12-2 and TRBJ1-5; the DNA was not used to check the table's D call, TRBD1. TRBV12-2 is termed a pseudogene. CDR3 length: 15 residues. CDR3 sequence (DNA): TGTGCAAGTCGCTTAGGGACAGGGGCCAATCAGCCCCAGCATTTT. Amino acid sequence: CASRLGTGANQPQHF.

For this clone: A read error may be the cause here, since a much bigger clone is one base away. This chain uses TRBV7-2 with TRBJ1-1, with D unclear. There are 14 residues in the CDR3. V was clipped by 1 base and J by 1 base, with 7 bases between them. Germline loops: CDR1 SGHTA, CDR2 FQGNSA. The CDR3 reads CASSLVWQNTEAFF. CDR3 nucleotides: TGTGCCAGCAGCTTAGTGTGGCAGAACACTGAAGCTTTCTTT. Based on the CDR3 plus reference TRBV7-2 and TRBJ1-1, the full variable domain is GAGVSQSPSNKVTEKGKDVELRCDPISGHTALYWYRQSLGQGLEFLIYFQGNSAPDKSGLPSDRFSAERTGGSVSTLTIQRTQQEDSAVYLCASSLVWQNTEAFFGQGTRLTVV.

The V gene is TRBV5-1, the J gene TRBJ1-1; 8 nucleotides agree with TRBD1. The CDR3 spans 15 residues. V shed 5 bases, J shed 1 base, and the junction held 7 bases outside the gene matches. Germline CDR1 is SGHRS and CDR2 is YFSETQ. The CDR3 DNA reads TGCGCCAGCAGATTAAGTCAGGGGGCGAACACTGAAGCTTTCTTT. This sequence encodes CASRLSQGANTEAFF.